This entry lists 27 T cell receptor beta chains sequenced from one sample in a study of cytomegalovirus exposure and HLA in healthy donors. Vbeta (60) and Jbeta (13) primers were used in the PCR. Method: immunoSEQ multiplex PCR; TCRdb's copy keeps in-frame clones and lacks some. The sample's table shows 25,000 to 30,000 clones. The sample taken for sequencing was PBMCs. The source of these receptors is a man aged 30 to 45 in good health and CMV-seronegative.

The V gene is TRBV11-1, the J gene TRBJ1-1, with TRBD1 matching over 7 bases. The CDR3 sequence is 17 residues long. Germline V gives CDR1 SGHAT, CDR2 FQDESV (reference sequence). The J segment lost 1 base and the V segment lost 3 bases, leaving 11 bases of the junction unmatched. The CDR3 loop reads CASSFGLGGLSNTEAFF. The CDR3 bases are TGTGCCAGCAGCTTTGGGTTAGGGGGCCTTTCGAACACTGAAGCTTTCTTT.

Concerning this clone itself: The sample has other DNA sequences that encode this CDR3 too. The rearrangement links TRBV2 to TRBJ1-2; no clear D. This CDR3 contains 12 residues. Germline V gene data show CDR1 as SNHLY and CDR2 as FYNNEI. Trimming stripped 4 bases from V and 5 bases from J, with 8 bases between. This CDR3 reads CASSVEGYGYTF. The CDR3 DNA reads as TGTGCCAGCAGTGTAGAGGGTTATGGCTACACCTTC.

The CDR3 protein is CASSTLGGNEQFF. In DNA, the CDR3 is TGTGCCAGCAGCACCCTCGGGGGTAATGAGCAGTTCTTC. The V gene is TRBV27, the J gene TRBJ2-1, with a tentative D call TRBD2 (6 bases). The V end lost 6 bases, the J end lost 7 bases, and 13 bases lay between the germline ends. The germline V gene encodes CDR1 MNHEY and CDR2 SMNVEV (reference sequence). The CDR3 has 13 amino acids.

The chain joins TRBV25-1 to TRBJ2-1, with D possibly TRBD2 on 6 matching bases. Germline V gene data show CDR1 as MGHDK and CDR2 as SYGVNS. The germline V and J ends were trimmed by 8 bases and 4 bases, with 12 bases remaining between them. The CDR3 is made up of 13 amino acids. CDR3 amino acids: CASQQDYYNEQFF. CDR3 sequence (DNA): TGTGCCAGCCAGCAGGACTATTACAATGAGCAGTTCTTC.

This sequence joins TRBV6-5 and TRBJ2-3; tentatively, D is TRBD1 (6 bases). The germline V and J ends were trimmed by 5 bases and 3 bases, with 9 bases remaining between them. Germline assignment: CDR1 MNHEY and CDR2 SVGAGI. There are 13 residues in the CDR3. The CDR3 nucleotides read TGTGCCAGCAGTCTTACAGGGACAGATACGCAGTATTTT. Protein sequence: CASSLTGTDTQYF.

The J gene is TRBJ1-5, the V gene TRBV27, with D perhaps TRBD1 (6 bases). Germline V lookup: CDR1 MNHEY, CDR2 SMNVEV (reference sequence). The V end lost 3 bases, the J end lost 3 bases, and 12 bases lay between the germline ends. This CDR3 has 15 amino acids. The CDR3 loop is CASSFTGFSNQPQHF. The CDR3, as DNA: TGTGCCAGCAGTTTTACAGGGTTTTCCAATCAGCCCCAGCATTTT.

This chain joins TRBV30 and TRBJ2-7; D remains unclear. Trimming shortened V by 2 bases and J by 5 bases, and 10 bases separated the two germline ends. The V gene's germline CDR1 is GTSNPN and CDR2 SVGIG (reference sequence). The CDR3 has 12 amino acids. In nucleotides, the CDR3 is TGTGCCTGGAGTAAGAGATCCCACGAGCAGTACTTC. Translation gives CAWSKRSHEQYF.

This rearrangement joins TRBV18 to TRBJ2-1, with D maybe TRBD2 (7 bases). The CDR3 is made up of 15 amino acids. Germline V gene lookup returns CDR1 KGHSH and CDR2 LQKENI. V was cut by 0 bases and J by 6 bases, with 12 bases left in between. CDR3 protein: CASSPPNREGNEQFF. DNA of the CDR3: TGTGCCAGCTCACCACCGAACAGGGAGGGCAATGAGCAGTTCTTC.

The chain carries TRBV28 and TRBJ1-2; 9 bases are shared with TRBD1. The J segment lost 8 bases and the V segment lost 2 bases, leaving 9 bases of the junction unmatched. Germline CDR1 reads MDHEN; CDR2 reads SYDVKM. The CDR3 totals 15 residues. The CDR3 DNA sequence: TGTGCCAGCAGTTTAGGTGGCGGGACAGGGAAGGGCTACACCTTC. Amino acid sequence: CASSLGGGTGKGYTF.

This chain joins TRBV6-4 and TRBJ2-3; D is ambiguous. Germline CDR1 MRHNA, CDR2 SNTAGT. Trimming pared 4 bases from V and 6 bases from J, leaving 11 bases between. This CDR3 spans 13 amino acids. The CDR3 bases are TGTGCCAGCAGTGTCTCCAACGGGGATACGCAGTATTTT. Translating it yields CASSVSNGDTQYF.

V usage is TRBV28 and J usage is TRBJ1-1; 8 bases map to TRBD1. Germline CDR1 MDHEN, CDR2 SYDVKM. V lost 10 bases and J lost 7; bases outside the gene matches: 11. The CDR3 length is 13 residues. CDR3 amino acids: CATLDRVKGEAFF. The CDR3 DNA follows: TGTGCCACCCTGGACAGGGTAAAGGGTGAAGCTTTCTTT.

The chain recombines TRBV5-1 with TRBJ2-7; D not resolved. V was pared by 0 bases and J by 3 bases, with 4 bases between. CDR1 and CDR2 from the germline V gene are SGHRS and YFSETQ. This CDR3 region has 12 residues. CDR3 protein: CASSLGGYEQYF. The CDR3 DNA is TGCGCCAGCAGCTTGGGAGGCTACGAGCAGTACTTC.

By frequency, this clone registers medium-sized. This rearrangement joins TRBV10-3 to TRBJ2-7, with TRBD2 matching over 8 bases. Germline V gives CDR1 ENHRY, CDR2 SYGVKD. The CDR3 is made up of 14 amino acids. The J segment lost 2 bases and the V segment lost 6 bases, leaving 6 bases of the junction unmatched. CDR3 coding DNA: TGTGCCATCAGAAGTAGCGGGACCACCTACGAGCAGTACTTC. It specifies CAIRSSGTTYEQYF.

The V gene is TRBV5-1, the J gene TRBJ1-2; TRBD1 aligns across 7 bases. Germline V gene data show CDR1 as SGHRS and CDR2 as YFSETQ. This CDR3 region has 13 residues. V shed 1 base, J shed 12 bases, and the junction held 9 bases outside the gene matches. CDR3 sequence reads: CASSLSPDRTDTF. As DNA, the CDR3 is TGCGCCAGCAGCTTGTCCCCGGACAGGACTGACACCTTC.

Here the CDR3 DNA reads TGTGCCAGCAGCCCACGGGGCACAGATACGCAGTATTTT. Translation gives CASSPRGTDTQYF. The rearrangement links TRBV9 to TRBJ2-3; D gene ambiguous. This CDR3 comprises 13 residues. Trimming stripped 4 bases from V and 1 base from J, with 7 bases between. The germline gives CDR1 SGDLS, CDR2 YYNGEE.

The chain recombines TRBV4-3 with TRBJ2-7; 9 nucleotides agree with TRBD1. V shed 1 base, J shed 3 bases, and the junction held 4 bases outside the gene matches. Germline V gene data show CDR1 as LGHNA and CDR2 as YSLEER. CDR3 length: 15 residues. Here the CDR3 DNA reads TGCGCCAGCAGCCAAGTTACAGGGGGCGGCTACGAGCAGTACTTC. Encoded protein: CASSQVTGGGYEQYF.

The chain uses TRBV29-1 and TRBJ1-1, with D maybe TRBD1 (5 bases). Trimming cost V 4 bases and J 5 bases, with 14 bases left between them. This CDR3 is built from 13 residues. Per germline, CDR1 SQVTM and CDR2 ANQGSEA. CDR3 nucleotide sequence: TGCAGCGTTGTGGGGCAGGGTCGAACTGAAGCTTTCTTT. Its translation is CSVVGQGRTEAFF.

This sequence joins TRBV4-2 and TRBJ2-1, with D perhaps matching TRBD1 (5 bases). Per the germline V gene, CDR1 is LGHNA and CDR2 is YNFKEQ. The CDR3 loop spans 17 amino acids. V shed 2 bases and J shed 0 bases, with 14 bases lying between them. The CDR3 coding sequence is TGTGCCAGCAGCCAAACCGTAGGGGATAGCTCCTACAATGAGCAGTTCTTC. Protein sequence: CASSQTVGDSSYNEQFF.

The gene calls are TRBV19 and TRBJ2-3; no definite D call. CDR3 length: 13 residues. V was clipped by 5 bases and J by 2 bases, with 8 bases between them. Germline CDR1 is LNHDA and CDR2 is SQIVND (reference sequence). CDR3 protein: CASSLEYTDTQYF. The CDR3 nucleotides are TGTGCCAGTAGTCTTGAGTACACAGATACGCAGTATTTT. The full variable domain, completed using reference TRBV19 and TRBJ2-3, is DGGITQSPKYLFRKEGQNVTLSCEQNLNHDAMYWYRQDPGQGLRLIYYSQIVNDFQKGDIAEGYSVSREKKESFPLTVTSAQKNPTAFYLCASSLEYTDTQYFGPGTRLTVL.

The V call is TRBV4-1, the J call TRBJ2-1, with 16 bases identical to TRBD2. Looked up from germline, CDR1 is MGHRA and CDR2 is YSYEKL. There are 15 residues in the CDR3. With V trimmed by 0 bases and J by 13 bases, 3 bases remained unmatched. CDR3 protein: CASSQEGLAGGPQFF. In nucleotides, the CDR3 is TGCGCCAGCAGCCAAGAGGGACTAGCGGGAGGGCCTCAGTTCTTC.

The chain couples TRBV2 to TRBJ2-1; TRBD2 aligns across 12 bases. This CDR3 comprises 15 residues. Trimming cost V 4 bases and J 7 bases; bases outside gene matches: 5. The germline V gene has CDR1 SNHLY and CDR2 FYNNEI. In DNA, the CDR3 is TGTGCCAGCAGTGCCCGGACTAGCGGGGTTAATGAGCAGTTCTTC. It specifies CASSARTSGVNEQFF.

The gene calls are TRBV18 and TRBJ2-5, with 7 nucleotides matching TRBD1. Germline CDR1 and CDR2: KGHSH and LQKENI. J was trimmed by 5 bases and V by 3 bases; bases with no gene match: 6. The CDR3 loop spans 14 amino acids. Written as DNA, the CDR3 is TGTGCCAGCTCACCGACAGGGAATACGGAGACCCAGTACTTC. This codes for CASSPTGNTETQYF.

This chain uses TRBV7-2 with TRBJ2-7; 7 bases fit TRBD2. This CDR3 spans 15 amino acids. Germline V lookup: CDR1 SGHTA, CDR2 FQGNSA. The junction had 5 bases not matched to a gene; V was cut back by 0 bases and J by 3 bases. The CDR3 region is CASSLAGGPGYEQYF. CDR3 coding DNA: TGTGCCAGCAGCTTAGCGGGAGGGCCAGGCTACGAGCAGTACTTC.

As to this clone: Lacking the conserved final phenylalanine or tryptophan, this CDR3 likely reflects a read error. The DNA is left out, because the CDR3 cannot be placed on it with certainty; the CDR3 is given as TCRdb lists it. This chain connects TRBV23-1 to TRBJ2-7; the table's D call of TRBD2 was not tested on the DNA. TRBV23-1 is annotated as an ORF whose role is uncertain. The CDR3 is 11 residues long, counting both termini. This CDR3 reads CASSQASGRSL.

The V and J genes are TRBV5-6 and TRBJ2-2; D remains unclear. The germline CDR1 and CDR2 sequences are SGHDT and YYEEEE. The CDR3 loop spans 16 amino acids. The V gene lost 4 bases and the J gene lost 4 bases, with 17 bases spanning the gap. Here the CDR3 DNA reads TGTGCCAGCAGCCCTCGACTGGCCCCGGTCACCGGGGAGCTGTTTTTT. This encodes CASSPRLAPVTGELFF. The full variable domain, in which reference TRBV5-6 and TRBJ2-2 provide the parts outside the CDR3, is DAGVTQSPTHLIKTRGQQVTLRCSPKSGHDTVSWYQQALGQGPQFIFQYYEEEERQRGNFPDRFSGHQFPNYSSELNVNALLLGDSALYLCASSPRLAPVTGELFFGEGSRLTVL.

The chain combines TRBV10-2 with TRBJ2-2, with a possible D match to TRBD2 (6 bases). Trimming took 3 bases from V and 2 from J, leaving 10 bases between them. Germline CDR1 reads WSHSY; CDR2 reads SAAADI. This CDR3 is 15 amino acids long. The CDR3 loop is CASSEEAGNTGELFF. CDR3 in DNA: TGCGCCAGCAGTGAAGAAGCGGGTAACACCGGGGAGCTGTTTTTT.

The gene calls are TRBV28 and TRBJ2-5; D gene uncertain. CDR3 size: 15 residues. Germline V gene data show CDR1 as MDHEN and CDR2 as SYDVKM. V lost 4 bases, J lost 0 bases, and 12 bases lay in between. The CDR3 spells CASSSQRANQETQYF. The CDR3 coding sequence is TGTGCCAGCAGTTCCCAACGAGCCAACCAAGAGACCCAGTACTTC.